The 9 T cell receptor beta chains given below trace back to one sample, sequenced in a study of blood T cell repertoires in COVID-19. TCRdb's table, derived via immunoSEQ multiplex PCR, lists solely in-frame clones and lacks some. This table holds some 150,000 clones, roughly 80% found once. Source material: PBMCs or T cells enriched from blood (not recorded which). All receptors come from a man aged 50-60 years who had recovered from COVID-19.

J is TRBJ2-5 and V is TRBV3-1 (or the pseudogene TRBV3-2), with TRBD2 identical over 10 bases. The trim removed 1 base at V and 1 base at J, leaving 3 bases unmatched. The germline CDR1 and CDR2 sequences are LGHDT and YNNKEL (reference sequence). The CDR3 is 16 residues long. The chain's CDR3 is CASSQVAGGIQETQYF. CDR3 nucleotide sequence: TGTGCCAGCAGCCAAGTAGCGGGGGGCATCCAAGAGACCCAGTACTTC.

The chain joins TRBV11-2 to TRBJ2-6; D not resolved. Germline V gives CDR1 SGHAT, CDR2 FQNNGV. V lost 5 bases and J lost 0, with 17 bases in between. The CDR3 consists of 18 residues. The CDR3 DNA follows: TGTGCCAGCAGCCCTCTGTCACCTGCGAGCTCTGGGGCCAACGTCCTGACTTTC. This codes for CASSPLSPASSGANVLTF. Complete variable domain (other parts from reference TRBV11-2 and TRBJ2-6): EAGVAQSPRYKIIEKRQSVAFWCNPISGHATLYWYQQILGQGPKLLIQFQNNGVVDDSQLPKDRFSAERLKGVDSTLKIQPAKLEDSAVYLCASSPLSPASSGANVLTFGAGSRLTVL.

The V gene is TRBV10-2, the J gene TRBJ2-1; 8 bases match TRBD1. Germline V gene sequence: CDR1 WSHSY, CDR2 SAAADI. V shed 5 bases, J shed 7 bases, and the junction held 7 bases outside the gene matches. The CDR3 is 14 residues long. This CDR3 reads CASSLDRAGNEQFF. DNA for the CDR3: TGCGCCAGCAGTCTGGACAGGGCGGGAAATGAGCAGTTCTTC.

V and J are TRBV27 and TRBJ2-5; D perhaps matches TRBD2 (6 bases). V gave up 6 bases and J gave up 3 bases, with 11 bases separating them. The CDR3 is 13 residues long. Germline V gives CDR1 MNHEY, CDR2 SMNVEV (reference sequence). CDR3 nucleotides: TGTGCCAGCAGCTGGGGGGAAGAAGAGACCCAGTACTTC. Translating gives CASSWGEEETQYF.

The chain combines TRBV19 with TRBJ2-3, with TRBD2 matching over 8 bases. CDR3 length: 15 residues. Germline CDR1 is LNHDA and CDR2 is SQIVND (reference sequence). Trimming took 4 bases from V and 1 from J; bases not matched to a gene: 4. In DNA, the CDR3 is TGTGCCAGTAGTAGTCCCGGGGGGGGCACAGATACGCAGTATTTT. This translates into CASSSPGGGTDTQYF.

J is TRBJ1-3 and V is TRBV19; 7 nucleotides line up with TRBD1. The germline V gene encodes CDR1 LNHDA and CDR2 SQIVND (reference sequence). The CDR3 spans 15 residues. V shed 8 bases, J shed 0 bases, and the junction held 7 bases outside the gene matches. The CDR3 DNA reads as TGTGCCAGTTCGGGACAGTTCTTCTCTGGAAACACCATATATTTT. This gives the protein CASSGQFFSGNTIYF.

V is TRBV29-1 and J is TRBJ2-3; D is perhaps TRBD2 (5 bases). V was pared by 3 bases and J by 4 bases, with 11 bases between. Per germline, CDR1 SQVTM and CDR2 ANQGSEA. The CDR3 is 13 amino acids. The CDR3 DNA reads TGCAGCGTTGATGGAGGTAATTCAGATACGCAGTATTTT. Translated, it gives CSVDGGNSDTQYF.

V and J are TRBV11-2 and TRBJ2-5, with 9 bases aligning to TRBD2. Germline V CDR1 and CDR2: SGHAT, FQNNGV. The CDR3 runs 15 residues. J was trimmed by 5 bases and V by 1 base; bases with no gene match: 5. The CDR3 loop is CASSLVAGAYETQYF. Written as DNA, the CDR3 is TGTGCCAGCAGCTTAGTAGCGGGGGCGTACGAGACCCAGTACTTC.

The CDR3 spells CASSPRTSPRTQYF. The CDR3 DNA reads as TGTGCCAGCAGTCCTCGGACTAGCCCCCGGACCCAGTACTTC. The V call is TRBV27, the J call TRBJ2-5, with 8 bases matching TRBD2. V lost 5 bases to trimming and J lost 7 bases; unmatched junction nucleotides: 9. CDR3 length: 14 amino acids. Germline V gives CDR1 MNHEY, CDR2 SMNVEV (reference sequence).